These 9 T cell receptor beta chains were all obtained from the same sample, sequenced in a study of blood T cell repertoires in COVID-19. Using immunoSEQ multiplex PCR, the repertoire was profiled, and TCRdb retains in-frame clones only, with some absent. The data hold 350,000 to 450,000 clones, with around 87% observed a single time. Sequencing was done on a sample of PBMCs or T cells enriched from blood (not recorded which). All receptors come from a man in his forties or fifties in a cohort exposed to, infected with or recovered from COVID-19 (not recorded which).

The V call is TRBV10-2, the J call TRBJ1-6; 8 nucleotides match TRBD1. The CDR3 runs to 15 residues. The V gene's germline CDR1 is WSHSY and CDR2 SAAADI. The V and J ends lost 7 bases and 4 bases, in that order; junction bases with no gene match: 6. The CDR3 DNA follows: TGCGCCAGCACCCAGACAGGGGTTTATAATTCACCCCTCCACTTT. Protein: CASTQTGVYNSPLHF.

The rearrangement links TRBV11-3 to TRBJ2-1; TRBD1 might be the D (5 bases). The V end lost 0 bases, the J end lost 7 bases, and 13 bases lay between the germline ends. The CDR3 contains 15 residues. The germline V gene has CDR1 SGHNT and CDR2 YENEEA. CDR3 nucleotides: TGTGCCAGCAGCTTAGATCGTGAGGCAGGGAATGAGCAGTTCTTC. Its translation: CASSLDREAGNEQFF.

V is TRBV27 and J is TRBJ2-7; the match to TRBD1 covers 7 bases. CDR1 is MNHEY, CDR2 SMNVEV, per germline (reference sequence). Unmatched junction bases numbered 12, after V lost 6 bases and J lost 1 base. The CDR3 covers 16 residues. CDR3 protein: CASSRGTASLSYEQYF. CDR3 nucleotides: TGTGCCAGCAGCCGTGGGACAGCCTCTCTTTCCTACGAGCAGTACTTC.

The V and J genes are TRBV10-3 and TRBJ1-6; D gene ambiguous. Germline CDR1 ENHRY, CDR2 SYGVKD. The CDR3 has 13 residues. V dropped 7 bases and J dropped 4 bases, with 8 bases sitting between them. DNA of the CDR3: TGTGCCATCATGCGGGGTTATAATTCACCCCTCCACTTT. This sequence encodes CAIMRGYNSPLHF.

The genes are TRBV10-3 and TRBJ2-1; no clear D gene. This CDR3 comprises 15 residues. Between the trimmed V and J ends, which lost 0 bases and 0 bases, there was a span of 6 bases. In germline, CDR1 is ENHRY, CDR2 SYGVKD. The CDR3, as DNA: TGTGCCATCAGTGAGTCGAGAGACTCCTACAATGAGCAGTTCTTC. As protein: CAISESRDSYNEQFF.

The V call is TRBV30, the J call TRBJ2-7; perhaps TRBD2 as D (6 bases). Trimming shortened V by 5 bases and J by 4 bases, and 15 bases separated the two germline ends. CDR3 length: 13 residues. Looked up from germline, CDR1 is GTSNPN and CDR2 is SVGIG (reference sequence). This CDR3 reads CAWGLKSWYEQYF. The CDR3 DNA follows: TGTGCCTGGGGACTAAAAAGCTGGTACGAGCAGTACTTC. The full variable domain, completed using reference TRBV30 and TRBJ2-7, is SQTIHQWPATLVQPVGSPLSLECTVEGTSNPNLYWYRQAAGRGLQLLFYSVGIGQISSEVPQNLSASRPQDRQFILSSKKLLLSDSGFYLCAWGLKSWYEQYFGPGTRLTVT.

The V call is TRBV14, the J call TRBJ1-1; no clear D. Germline lookup yields CDR1 SGHDN and CDR2 FVKESK. The V end lost 1 base, the J end lost 8 bases, and 5 bases lay between the germline ends. There are 11 residues in the CDR3. The CDR3 DNA reads TGTGCCAGCAGCCAAGGACAAGAAGCTTTCTTT. Its translation: CASSQGQEAFF.

This sequence joins TRBV6-5 and TRBJ1-5; D remains ambiguous. This CDR3 is built from 15 residues. Germline V gene sequence: CDR1 MNHEY, CDR2 SVGAGI. V gave up 6 bases and J gave up 2 bases, with 14 bases separating them. This CDR3 is CASRARKVGNQPQHF. Here the CDR3 DNA reads TGTGCCAGCAGGGCTAGAAAAGTTGGCAATCAGCCCCAGCATTTT.

This chain joins TRBV5-1 and TRBJ1-1; D perhaps matches TRBD1 (5 bases). Germline V gene lookup returns CDR1 SGHRS and CDR2 YFSETQ. CDR3 size: 13 residues. V was shortened by 4 bases and J by 1 base, with 8 bases between the two germline ends. CDR3 coding DNA: TGCGCCAGCAGCGAACAGGAGAACACTGAAGCTTTCTTT. As protein: CASSEQENTEAFF.